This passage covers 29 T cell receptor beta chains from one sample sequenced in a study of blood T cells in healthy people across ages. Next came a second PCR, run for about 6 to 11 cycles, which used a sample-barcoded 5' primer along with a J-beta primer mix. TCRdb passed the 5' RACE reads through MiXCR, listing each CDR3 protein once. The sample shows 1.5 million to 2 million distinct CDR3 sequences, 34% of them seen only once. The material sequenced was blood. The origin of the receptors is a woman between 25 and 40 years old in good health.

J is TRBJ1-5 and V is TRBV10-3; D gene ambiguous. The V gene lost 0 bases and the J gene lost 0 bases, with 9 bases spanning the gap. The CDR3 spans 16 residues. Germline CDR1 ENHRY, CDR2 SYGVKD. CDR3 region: CAISESIGHSNQPQHF. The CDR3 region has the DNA TGTGCCATCAGTGAGTCCATAGGGCATAGCAATCAGCCCCAGCATTTT.

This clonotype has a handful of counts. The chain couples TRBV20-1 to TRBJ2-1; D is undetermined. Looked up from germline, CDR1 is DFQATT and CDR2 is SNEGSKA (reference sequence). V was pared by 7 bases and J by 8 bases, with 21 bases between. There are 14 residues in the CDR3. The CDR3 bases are TGCAGTGTCTCCTACGGTAGCCCAAGGGATGAGCAGTTCTTC. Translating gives CSVSYGSPRDEQFF.

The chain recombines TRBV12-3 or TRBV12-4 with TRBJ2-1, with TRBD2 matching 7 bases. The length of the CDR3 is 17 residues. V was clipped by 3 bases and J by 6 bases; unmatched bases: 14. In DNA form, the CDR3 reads TGTGCCAGCAGTTTTAGAGGGAGGGCCTCAGGAGCCAATGAGCAGTTCTTC. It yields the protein CASSFRGRASGANEQFF.

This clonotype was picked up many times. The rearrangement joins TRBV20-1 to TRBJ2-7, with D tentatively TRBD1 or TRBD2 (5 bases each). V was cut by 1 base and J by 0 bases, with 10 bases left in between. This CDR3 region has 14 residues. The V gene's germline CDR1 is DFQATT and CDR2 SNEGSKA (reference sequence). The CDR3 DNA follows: TGCAGTGCTAGAGGGGGGAGCAGCTCCTACGAGCAGTACTTC. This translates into CSARGGSSSYEQYF.

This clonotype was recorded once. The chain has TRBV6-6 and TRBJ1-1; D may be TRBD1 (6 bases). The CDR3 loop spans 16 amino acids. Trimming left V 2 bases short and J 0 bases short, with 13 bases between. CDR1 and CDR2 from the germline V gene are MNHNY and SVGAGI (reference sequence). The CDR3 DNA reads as TGTGCCAGCAGTTACACACGACAGGTCATGAACACTGAAGCTTTCTTT. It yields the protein CASSYTRQVMNTEAFF.

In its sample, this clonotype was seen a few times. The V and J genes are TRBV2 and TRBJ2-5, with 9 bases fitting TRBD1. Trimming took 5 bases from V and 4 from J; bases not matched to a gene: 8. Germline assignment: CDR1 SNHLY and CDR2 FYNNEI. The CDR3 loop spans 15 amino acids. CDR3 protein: CASSSGTGKSETQYF. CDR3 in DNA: TGTGCCAGCAGTTCCGGGACAGGGAAATCAGAGACCCAGTACTTC.

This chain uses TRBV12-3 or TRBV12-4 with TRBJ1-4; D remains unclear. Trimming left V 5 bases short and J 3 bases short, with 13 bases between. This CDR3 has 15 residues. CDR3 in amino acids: CASSLYSSANEKLFF. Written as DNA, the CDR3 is TGTGCCAGCAGTCTCTACAGTTCTGCTAATGAAAAACTGTTTTTT.

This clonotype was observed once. The CDR3 sequence is CASSVEAGAPSNTQYF. The CDR3 coding sequence is TGTGCCAGCAGCGTGGAAGCGGGAGCCCCATCAAATACGCAGTATTTT. The rearrangement uses TRBV9 and TRBJ2-3; 8 bases map to TRBD2. J was trimmed by 7 bases and V by 2 bases; bases with no gene match: 12. The CDR3 runs to 16 residues. CDR1 SGDLS and CDR2 YYNGEE come from the germline V gene. Full variable domain (missing parts from reference TRBV9 and TRBJ2-3): DSGVTQTPKHLITATGQRVTLRCSPRSGDLSVYWYQQSLDQGLQFLIQYYNGEERAKGNILERFSAQQFPDLHSELNLSSLELGDSALYFCASSVEAGAPSNTQYFGPGTRLTVL.

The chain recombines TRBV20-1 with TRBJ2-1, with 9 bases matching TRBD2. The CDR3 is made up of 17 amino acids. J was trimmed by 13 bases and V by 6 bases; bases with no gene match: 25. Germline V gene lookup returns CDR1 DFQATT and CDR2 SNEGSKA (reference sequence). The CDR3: CSAPAGAGGGAFLIQFF. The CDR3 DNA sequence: TGCAGTGCCCCGGCCGGGGCTGGCGGGGGGGCTTTTCTTATCCAGTTCTTC.

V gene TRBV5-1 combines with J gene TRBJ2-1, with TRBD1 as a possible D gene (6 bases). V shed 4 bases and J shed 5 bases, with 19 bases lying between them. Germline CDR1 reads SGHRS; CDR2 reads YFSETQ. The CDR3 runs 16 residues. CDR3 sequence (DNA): TGCGCCAGCAGCCTTTCCACAGGGTCGGTTAACAATGAGCAGTTCTTC. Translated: CASSLSTGSVNNEQFF.

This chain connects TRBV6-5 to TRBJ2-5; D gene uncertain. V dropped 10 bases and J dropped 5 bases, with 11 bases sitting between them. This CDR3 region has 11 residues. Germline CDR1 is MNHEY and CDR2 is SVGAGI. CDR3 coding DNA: TGTGCCATCGGTCCGTGGGAGACCCAGTACTTC. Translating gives CAIGPWETQYF.

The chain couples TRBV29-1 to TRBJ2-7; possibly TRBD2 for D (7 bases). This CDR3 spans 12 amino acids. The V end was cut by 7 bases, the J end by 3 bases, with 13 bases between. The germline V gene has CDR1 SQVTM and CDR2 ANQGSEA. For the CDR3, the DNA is TGCAGCGCGACGGGGGGCCACTACGAGCAGTACTTC. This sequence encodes CSATGGHYEQYF.

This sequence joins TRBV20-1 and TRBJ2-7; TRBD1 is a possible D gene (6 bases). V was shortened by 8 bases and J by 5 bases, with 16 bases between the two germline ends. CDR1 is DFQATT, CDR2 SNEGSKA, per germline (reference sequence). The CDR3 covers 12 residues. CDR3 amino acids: CSPSLRGDEQYF. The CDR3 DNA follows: TGCAGTCCCTCCCTCAGGGGAGACGAGCAGTACTTC.

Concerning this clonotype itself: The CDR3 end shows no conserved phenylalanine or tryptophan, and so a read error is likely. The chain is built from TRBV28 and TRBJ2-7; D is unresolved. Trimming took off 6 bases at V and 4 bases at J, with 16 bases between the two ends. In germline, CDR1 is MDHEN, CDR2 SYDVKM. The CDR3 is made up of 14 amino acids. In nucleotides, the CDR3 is TGTGCCAGCAGCTTGGCCGGCGGATTATACGAGCAGTACTTA. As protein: CASSLAGGLYEQYL.

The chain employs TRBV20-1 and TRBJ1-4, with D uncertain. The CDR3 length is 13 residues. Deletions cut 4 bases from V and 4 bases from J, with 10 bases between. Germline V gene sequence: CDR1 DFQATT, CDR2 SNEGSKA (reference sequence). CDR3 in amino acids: CSATRTINEKLFF. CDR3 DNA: TGCAGTGCTACGAGGACTATTAATGAAAAACTGTTTTTT.

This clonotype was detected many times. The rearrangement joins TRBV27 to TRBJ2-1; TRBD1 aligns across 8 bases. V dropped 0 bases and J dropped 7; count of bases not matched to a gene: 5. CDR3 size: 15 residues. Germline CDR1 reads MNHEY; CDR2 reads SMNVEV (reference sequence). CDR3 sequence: CASSLSRTGTNEQFF. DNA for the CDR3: TGTGCCAGCAGTTTATCGAGGACAGGGACGAATGAGCAGTTCTTC.

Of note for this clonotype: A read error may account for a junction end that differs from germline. The CDR3 DNA reads as TGTGCCAGCAGCCCGGGGACAGGGATTCGTTCTGGGGCCAACGTCCGGACTTTC. This encodes CASSPGTGIRSGANVRTF. This rearrangement joins TRBV5-6 to TRBJ2-6, with 9 bases lining up with TRBD1. Germline loops: CDR1 SGHDT, CDR2 YYEEEE. This CDR3 has 18 residues.

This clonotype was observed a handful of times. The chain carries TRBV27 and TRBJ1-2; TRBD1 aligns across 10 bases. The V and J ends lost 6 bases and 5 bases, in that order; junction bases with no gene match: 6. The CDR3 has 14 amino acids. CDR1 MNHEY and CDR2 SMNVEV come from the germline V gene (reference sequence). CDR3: CASRGTGVGYGYTF. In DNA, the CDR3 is TGTGCCAGCAGGGGGACAGGGGTTGGTTATGGCTACACCTTC.

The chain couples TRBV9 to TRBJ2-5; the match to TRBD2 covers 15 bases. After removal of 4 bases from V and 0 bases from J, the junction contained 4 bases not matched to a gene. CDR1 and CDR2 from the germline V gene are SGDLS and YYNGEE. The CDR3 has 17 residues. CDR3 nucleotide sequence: TGTGCCAGCAGCCAGGGGACTAGCGGGGGGTACCAAGAGACCCAGTACTTC. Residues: CASSQGTSGGYQETQYF.

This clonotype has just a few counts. CDR3 in DNA: TGCAGTGCCCCGGGGAGGGACAGGGTGATCTACGAGCAGTACTTC. Protein: CSAPGRDRVIYEQYF. This chain connects TRBV20-1 to TRBJ2-7; 9 bases align to TRBD1. V dropped 6 bases and J dropped 3; count of bases not matched to a gene: 12. CDR3 length: 15 amino acids. Germline loops: CDR1 DFQATT, CDR2 SNEGSKA (reference sequence).

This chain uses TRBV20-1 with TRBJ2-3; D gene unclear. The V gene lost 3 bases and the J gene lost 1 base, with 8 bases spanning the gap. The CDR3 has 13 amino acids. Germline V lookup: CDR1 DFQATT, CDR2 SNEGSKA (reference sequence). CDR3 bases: TGCAGTGCTAGTTACGGCGGCACAGATACGCAGTATTTT. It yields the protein CSASYGGTDTQYF.

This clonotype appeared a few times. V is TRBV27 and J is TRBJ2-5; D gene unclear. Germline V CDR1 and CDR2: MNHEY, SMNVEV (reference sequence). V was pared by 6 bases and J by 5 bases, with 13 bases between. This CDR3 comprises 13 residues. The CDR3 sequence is CASSLRGVETQYF. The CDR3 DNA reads TGTGCCAGCAGCCTCCGAGGAGTGGAGACCCAGTACTTC.

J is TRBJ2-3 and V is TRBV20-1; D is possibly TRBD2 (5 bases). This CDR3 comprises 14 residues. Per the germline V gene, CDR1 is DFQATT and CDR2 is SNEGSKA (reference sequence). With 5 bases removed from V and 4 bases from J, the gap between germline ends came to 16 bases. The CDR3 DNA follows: TGCAGTGCTGGGTCCGAGGGAGCGCCAGATACGCAGTATTTT. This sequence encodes CSAGSEGAPDTQYF.

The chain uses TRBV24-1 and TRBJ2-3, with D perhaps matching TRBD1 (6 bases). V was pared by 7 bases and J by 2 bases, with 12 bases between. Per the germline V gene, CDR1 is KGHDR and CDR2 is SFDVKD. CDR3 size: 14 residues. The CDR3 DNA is TGTGCCACCAGGGCGAACAGGGACACAGATACGCAGTATTTT. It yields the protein CATRANRDTDTQYF.

The CDR3 is CASSPLPQGAYEQYF. The CDR3 region has the DNA TGTGCCAGCAGTCCCCTCCCCCAGGGGGCCTACGAGCAGTACTTC. This chain connects TRBV28 to TRBJ2-7, with 7 nucleotides matching TRBD1. The CDR3 totals 15 residues. V was pared by 5 bases and J by 2 bases, with 9 bases of the junction left unmatched. In germline, CDR1 is MDHEN, CDR2 SYDVKM.

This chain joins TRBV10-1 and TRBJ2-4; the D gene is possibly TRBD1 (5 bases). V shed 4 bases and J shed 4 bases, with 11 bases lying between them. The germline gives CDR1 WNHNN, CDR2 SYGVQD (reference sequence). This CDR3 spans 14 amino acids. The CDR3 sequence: CASSVQTDKNIQYF. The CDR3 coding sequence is TGCGCCAGCAGTGTCCAGACAGATAAAAACATTCAGTACTTC.

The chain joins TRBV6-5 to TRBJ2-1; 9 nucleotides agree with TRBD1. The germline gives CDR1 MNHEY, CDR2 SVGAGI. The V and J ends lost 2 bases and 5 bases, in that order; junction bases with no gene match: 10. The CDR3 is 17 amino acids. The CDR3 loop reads CASSYLPGTGFNNEQFF. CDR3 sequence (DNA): TGTGCCAGCAGTTACCTACCCGGGACAGGGTTCAACAATGAGCAGTTCTTC.

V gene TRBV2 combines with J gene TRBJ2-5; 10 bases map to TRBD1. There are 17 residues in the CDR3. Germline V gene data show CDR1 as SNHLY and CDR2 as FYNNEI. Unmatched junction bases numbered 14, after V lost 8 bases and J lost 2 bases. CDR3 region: CASALGPTGGGQETQYF. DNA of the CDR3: TGTGCCAGCGCCCTGGGACCGACAGGGGGCGGGCAAGAGACCCAGTACTTC.

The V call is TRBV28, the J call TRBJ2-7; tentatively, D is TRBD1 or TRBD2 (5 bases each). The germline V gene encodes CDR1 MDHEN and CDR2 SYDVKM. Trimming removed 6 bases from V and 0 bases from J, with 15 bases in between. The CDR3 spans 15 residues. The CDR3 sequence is CASSLGAAHSYEQYF. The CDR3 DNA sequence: TGTGCCAGCAGCCTCGGGGCAGCGCACTCCTACGAGCAGTACTTC.